This T cell receptor (beta chain) was identified during a study of cytomegalovirus exposure and HLA in healthy donors. Study-level points and caveats: Overall, roughly 170 TCR beta chains were annotated as cytomegalovirus-associated.

Unmatched junction bases numbered 8, after V lost 10 bases and J lost 4 bases. Germline V gene sequence: CDR1 SNHLY, CDR2 FYNNEI. CDR3 size: 14 residues. The CMV serostatus of this donor went unrecorded. The primer mix had 60 Vbeta and 13 Jbeta primers. Profiled with immunoSEQ multiplex PCR; TCRdb holds only in-frame clones, not every one. Counted here are approximately 160,000 clones, over 75% occurring once; the ten biggest clones make up roughly 2%. Details on this clone: The antigen is undetermined.

The clonotype was recovered from a human donor in good health. Sequenced sample: PBMCs. The chain links TRBV2 to TRBJ2-1, with 9 positions matching TRBD1. CDR3 sequence reads: CATPRDRAYNEQFF. The CDR3 nucleotides are TGTGCCACCCCTCGGGACAGGGCTTACAATGAGCAGTTCTTC.